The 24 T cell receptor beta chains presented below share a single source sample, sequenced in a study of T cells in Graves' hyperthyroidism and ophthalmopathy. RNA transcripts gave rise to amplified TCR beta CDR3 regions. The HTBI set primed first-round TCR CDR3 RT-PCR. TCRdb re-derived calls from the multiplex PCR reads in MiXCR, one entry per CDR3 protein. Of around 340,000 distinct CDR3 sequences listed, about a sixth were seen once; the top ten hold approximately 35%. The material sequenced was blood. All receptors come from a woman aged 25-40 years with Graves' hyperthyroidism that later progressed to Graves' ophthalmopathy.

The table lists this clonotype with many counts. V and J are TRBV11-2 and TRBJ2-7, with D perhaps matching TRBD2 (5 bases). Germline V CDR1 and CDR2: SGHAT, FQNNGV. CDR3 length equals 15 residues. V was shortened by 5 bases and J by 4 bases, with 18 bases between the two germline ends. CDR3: CASSEGIGSGYEQYF. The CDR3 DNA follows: TGTGCCAGCAGCGAAGGGATAGGGAGTGGGTACGAGCAGTACTTC.

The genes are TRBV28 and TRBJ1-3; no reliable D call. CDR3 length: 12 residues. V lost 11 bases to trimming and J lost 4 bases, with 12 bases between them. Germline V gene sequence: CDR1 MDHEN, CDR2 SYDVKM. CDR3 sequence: CASEITGNTIYF. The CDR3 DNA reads TGTGCCTCCGAGATTACGGGAAACACCATATATTTT. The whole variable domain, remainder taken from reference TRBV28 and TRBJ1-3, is DVKVTQSSRYLVKRTGEKVFLECVQDMDHENMFWYRQDPGLGLRLIYFSYDVKMKEKGDIPEGYSVSREKKERFSLILESASTNQTSMYLCASEITGNTIYFGEGSWLTVV.

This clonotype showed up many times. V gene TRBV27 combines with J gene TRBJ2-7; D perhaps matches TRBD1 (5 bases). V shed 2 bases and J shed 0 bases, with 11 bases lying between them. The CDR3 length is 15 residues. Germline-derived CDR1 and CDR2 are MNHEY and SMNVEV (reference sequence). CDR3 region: CASSLRGRDSYEQYF. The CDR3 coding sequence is TGTGCCAGCAGTTTAAGAGGCAGGGACTCCTACGAGCAGTACTTC.

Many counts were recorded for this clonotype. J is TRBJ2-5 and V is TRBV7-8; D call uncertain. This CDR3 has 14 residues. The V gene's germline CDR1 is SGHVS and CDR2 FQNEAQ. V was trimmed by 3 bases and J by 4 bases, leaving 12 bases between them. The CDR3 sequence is CASSFRGLRETQYF. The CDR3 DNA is TGTGCCAGCAGCTTTCGAGGTCTCAGAGAGACCCAGTACTTC.

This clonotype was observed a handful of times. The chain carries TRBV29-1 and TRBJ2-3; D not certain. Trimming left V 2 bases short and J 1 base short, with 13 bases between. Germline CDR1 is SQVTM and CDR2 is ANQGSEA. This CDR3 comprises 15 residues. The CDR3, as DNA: TGCAGCGTTGAAAACCGGCGGTGGGGCACAGATACGCAGTATTTT. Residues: CSVENRRWGTDTQYF.

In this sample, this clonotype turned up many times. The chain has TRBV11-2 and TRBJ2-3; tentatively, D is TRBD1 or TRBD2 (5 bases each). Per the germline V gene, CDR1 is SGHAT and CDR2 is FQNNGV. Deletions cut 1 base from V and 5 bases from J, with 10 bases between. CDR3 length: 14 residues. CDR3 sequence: CASSLAGRIDTQYF. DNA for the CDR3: TGTGCCAGCAGCTTAGCGGGACGGATAGATACGCAGTATTTT. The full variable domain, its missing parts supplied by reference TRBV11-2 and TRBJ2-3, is EAGVAQSPRYKIIEKRQSVAFWCNPISGHATLYWYQQILGQGPKLLIQFQNNGVVDDSQLPKDRFSAERLKGVDSTLKIQPAKLEDSAVYLCASSLAGRIDTQYFGPGTRLTVL.

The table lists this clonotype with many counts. The CDR3 reads CASSLAASGGYEETQYF. The CDR3 bases are TGCGCCAGCAGCTTGGCGGCTAGCGGGGGATACGAAGAGACCCAGTACTTC. V gene TRBV5-1 combines with J gene TRBJ2-5; 10 nucleotides agree with TRBD2. CDR1 is SGHRS, CDR2 YFSETQ, per germline. The CDR3 length is 17 residues. J was trimmed by 3 bases and V by 0 bases; bases with no gene match: 8.

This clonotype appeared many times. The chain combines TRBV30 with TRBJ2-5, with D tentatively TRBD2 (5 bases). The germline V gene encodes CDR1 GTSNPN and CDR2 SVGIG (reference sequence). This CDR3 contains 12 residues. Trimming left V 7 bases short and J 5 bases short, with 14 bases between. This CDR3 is CAYRTDSETQYF. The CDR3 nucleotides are TGTGCCTATCGGACTGACTCGGAGACCCAGTACTTC.

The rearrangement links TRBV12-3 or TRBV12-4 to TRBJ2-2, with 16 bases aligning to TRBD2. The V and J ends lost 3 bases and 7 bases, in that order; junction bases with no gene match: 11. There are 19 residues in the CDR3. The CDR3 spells CASSLGVGLAGGRGGELFF. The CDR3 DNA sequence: TGTGCCAGCAGTTTGGGTGTGGGACTAGCGGGGGGGCGAGGCGGGGAGCTGTTTTTT.

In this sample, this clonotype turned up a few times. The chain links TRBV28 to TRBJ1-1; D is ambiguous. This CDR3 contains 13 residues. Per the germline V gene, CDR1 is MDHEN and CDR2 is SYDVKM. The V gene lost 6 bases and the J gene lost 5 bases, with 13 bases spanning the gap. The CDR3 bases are TGTGCCAGCAGGCGTAGCTCGGGGACTGAAGCTTTCTTT. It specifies CASRRSSGTEAFF. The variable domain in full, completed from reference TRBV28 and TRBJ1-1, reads DVKVTQSSRYLVKRTGEKVFLECVQDMDHENMFWYRQDPGLGLRLIYFSYDVKMKEKGDIPEGYSVSREKKERFSLILESASTNQTSMYLCASRRSSGTEAFFGQGTRLTVV.

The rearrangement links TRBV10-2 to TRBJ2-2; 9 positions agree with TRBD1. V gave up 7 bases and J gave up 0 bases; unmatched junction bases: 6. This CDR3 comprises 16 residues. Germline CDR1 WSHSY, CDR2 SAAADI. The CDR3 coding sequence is TGCGCCAGCAAGATTACAGGGGGCGCGAACACCGGGGAGCTGTTTTTT. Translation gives CASKITGGANTGELFF.

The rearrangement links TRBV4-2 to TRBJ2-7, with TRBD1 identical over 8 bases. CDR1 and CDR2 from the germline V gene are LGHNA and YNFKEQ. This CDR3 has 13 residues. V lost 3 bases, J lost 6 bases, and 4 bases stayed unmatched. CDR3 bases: TGTGCCAGCAGCCAGGACACAGGGGGCGAGCAGTACTTC. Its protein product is CASSQDTGGEQYF.

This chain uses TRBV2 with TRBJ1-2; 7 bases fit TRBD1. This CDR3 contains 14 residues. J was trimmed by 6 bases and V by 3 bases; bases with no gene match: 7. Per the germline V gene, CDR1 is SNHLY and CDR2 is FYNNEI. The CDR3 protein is CASSDLDRANGYTF. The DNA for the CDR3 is TGTGCCAGCAGTGATCTAGACAGGGCGAATGGCTACACCTTC. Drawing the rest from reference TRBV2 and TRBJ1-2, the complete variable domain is EPEVTQTPSHQVTQMGQEVILRCVPISNHLYFYWYRQILGQKVEFLVSFYNNEISEKSEIFDDQFSVERPDGSNFTLKIRSTKLEDSAMYFCASSDLDRANGYTFGSGTRLTVV.

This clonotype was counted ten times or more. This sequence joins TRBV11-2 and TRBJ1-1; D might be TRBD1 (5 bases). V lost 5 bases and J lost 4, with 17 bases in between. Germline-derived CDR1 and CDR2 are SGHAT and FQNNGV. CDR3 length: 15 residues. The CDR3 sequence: CASSPARGGGTEAFF. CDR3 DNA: TGTGCCAGCAGCCCAGCCCGGGGGGGGGGCACTGAAGCTTTCTTT. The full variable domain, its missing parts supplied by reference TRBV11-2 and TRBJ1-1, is EAGVAQSPRYKIIEKRQSVAFWCNPISGHATLYWYQQILGQGPKLLIQFQNNGVVDDSQLPKDRFSAERLKGVDSTLKIQPAKLEDSAVYLCASSPARGGGTEAFFGQGTRLTVV.

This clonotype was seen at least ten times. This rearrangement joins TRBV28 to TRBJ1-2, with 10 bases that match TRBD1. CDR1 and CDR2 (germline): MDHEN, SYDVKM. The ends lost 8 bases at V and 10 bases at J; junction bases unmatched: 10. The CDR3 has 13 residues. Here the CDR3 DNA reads TGTGCCAGCTCCGTGGCGGGACAGGGGCCCTACACCTTC. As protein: CASSVAGQGPYTF.

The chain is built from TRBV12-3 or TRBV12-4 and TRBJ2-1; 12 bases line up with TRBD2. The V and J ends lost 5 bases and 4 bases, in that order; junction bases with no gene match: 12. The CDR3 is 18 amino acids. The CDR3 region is CASSGRTSGIRVYNEQFF. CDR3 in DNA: TGTGCCAGCAGTGGCCGGACTAGCGGGATAAGGGTTTACAATGAGCAGTTCTTC.

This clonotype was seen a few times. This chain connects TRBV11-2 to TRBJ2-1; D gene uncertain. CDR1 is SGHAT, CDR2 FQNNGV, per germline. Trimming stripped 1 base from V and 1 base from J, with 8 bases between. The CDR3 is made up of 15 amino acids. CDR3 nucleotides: TGTGCCAGCAGCTTAGGGTTTAGTTCCTACAATGAGCAGTTCTTC. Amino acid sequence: CASSLGFSSYNEQFF.

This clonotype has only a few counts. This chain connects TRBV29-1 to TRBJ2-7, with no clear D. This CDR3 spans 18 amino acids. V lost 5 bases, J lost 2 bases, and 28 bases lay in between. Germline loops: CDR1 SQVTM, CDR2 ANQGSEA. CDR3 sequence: CSVKGTLEEGAPTYEQYF. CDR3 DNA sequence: TGCAGCGTTAAAGGCACGCTTGAAGAAGGAGCGCCGACCTACGAGCAGTACTTC.

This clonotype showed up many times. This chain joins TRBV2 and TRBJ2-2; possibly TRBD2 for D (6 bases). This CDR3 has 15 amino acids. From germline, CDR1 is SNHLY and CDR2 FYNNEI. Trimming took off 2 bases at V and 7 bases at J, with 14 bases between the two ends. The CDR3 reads CASSEPGGTFGELFF. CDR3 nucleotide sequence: TGTGCCAGCAGTGAACCCGGAGGGACGTTCGGGGAGCTGTTTTTT.

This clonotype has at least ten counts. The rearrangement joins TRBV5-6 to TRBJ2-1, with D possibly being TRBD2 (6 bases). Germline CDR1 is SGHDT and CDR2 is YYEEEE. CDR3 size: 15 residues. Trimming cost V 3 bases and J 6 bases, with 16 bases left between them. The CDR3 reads CASSSPSGRRNEQFF. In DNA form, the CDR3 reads TGTGCCAGCAGCTCTCCCAGCGGGCGTCGCAATGAGCAGTTCTTC.

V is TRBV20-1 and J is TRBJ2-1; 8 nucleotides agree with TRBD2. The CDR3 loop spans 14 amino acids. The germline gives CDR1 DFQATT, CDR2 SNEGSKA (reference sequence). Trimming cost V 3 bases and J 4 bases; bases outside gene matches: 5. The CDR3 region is CSASSGGVYNEQFF. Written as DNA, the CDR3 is TGCAGTGCTAGTTCCGGGGGGGTGTACAATGAGCAGTTCTTC.

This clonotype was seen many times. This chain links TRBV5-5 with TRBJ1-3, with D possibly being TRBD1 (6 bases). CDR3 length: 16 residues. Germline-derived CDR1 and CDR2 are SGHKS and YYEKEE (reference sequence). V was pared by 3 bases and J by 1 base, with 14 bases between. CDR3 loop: CASSWTAPGSGNTIYF. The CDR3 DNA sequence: TGTGCCAGCAGCTGGACAGCCCCGGGGTCTGGAAACACCATATATTTT.

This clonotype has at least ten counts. CDR3 in amino acids: CASYTGSGGNEQFF. In DNA form, the CDR3 reads TGTGCCAGCTATACAGGGTCGGGTGGCAATGAGCAGTTCTTC. This sequence joins TRBV18 and TRBJ2-1; D perhaps matches TRBD1 (6 bases). The CDR3 has 14 amino acids. Germline V gene lookup returns CDR1 KGHSH and CDR2 LQKENI. V lost 7 bases and J 6 bases, leaving 16 bases between the germline ends.

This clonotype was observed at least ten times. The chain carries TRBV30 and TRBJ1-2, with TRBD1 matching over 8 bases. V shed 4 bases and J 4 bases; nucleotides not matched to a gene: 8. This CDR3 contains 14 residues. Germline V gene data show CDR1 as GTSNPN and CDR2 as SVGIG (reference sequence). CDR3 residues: CAWIAGGPRYGYTF. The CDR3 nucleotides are TGTGCCTGGATTGCAGGGGGCCCCCGCTATGGCTACACCTTC.